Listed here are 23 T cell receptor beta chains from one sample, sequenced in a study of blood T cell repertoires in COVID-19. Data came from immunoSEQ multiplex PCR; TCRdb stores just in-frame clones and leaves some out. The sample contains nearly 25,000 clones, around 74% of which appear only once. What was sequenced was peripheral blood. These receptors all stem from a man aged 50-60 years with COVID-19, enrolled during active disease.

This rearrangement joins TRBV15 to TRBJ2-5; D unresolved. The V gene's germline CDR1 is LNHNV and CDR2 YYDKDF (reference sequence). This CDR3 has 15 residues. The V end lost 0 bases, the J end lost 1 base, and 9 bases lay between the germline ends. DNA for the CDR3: TGTGCCACCAGCAGAGATCGCGGTCCCCAAGAGACCCAGTACTTC. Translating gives CATSRDRGPQETQYF.

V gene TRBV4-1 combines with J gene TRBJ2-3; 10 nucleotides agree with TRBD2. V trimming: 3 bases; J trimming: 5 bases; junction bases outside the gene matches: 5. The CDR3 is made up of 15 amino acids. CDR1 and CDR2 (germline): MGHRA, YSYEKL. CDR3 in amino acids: CASSQSGGAIDTQYF. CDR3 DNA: TGCGCCAGCAGCCAGAGCGGGGGGGCGATAGATACGCAGTATTTT.

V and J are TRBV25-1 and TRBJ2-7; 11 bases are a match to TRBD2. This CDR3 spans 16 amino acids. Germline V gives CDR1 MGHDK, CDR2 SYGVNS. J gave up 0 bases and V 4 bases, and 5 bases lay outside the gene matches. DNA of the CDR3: TGTGCCAGCAGTGCGTATAGCGGGGGGGACTCCTACGAGCAGTACTTC. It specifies CASSAYSGGDSYEQYF.

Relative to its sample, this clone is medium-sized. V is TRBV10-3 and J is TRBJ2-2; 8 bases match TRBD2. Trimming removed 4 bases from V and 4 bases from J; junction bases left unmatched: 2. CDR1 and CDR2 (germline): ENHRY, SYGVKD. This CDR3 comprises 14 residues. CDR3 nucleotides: TGTGCCATCAGTGCGGGACTAGGCACCGGGGAGCTGTTTTTT. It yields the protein CAISAGLGTGELFF.

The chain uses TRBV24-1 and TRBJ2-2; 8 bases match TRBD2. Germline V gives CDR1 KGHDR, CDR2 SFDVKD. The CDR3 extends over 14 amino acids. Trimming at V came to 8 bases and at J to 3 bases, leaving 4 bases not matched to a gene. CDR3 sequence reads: CATTGGVDTGELFF. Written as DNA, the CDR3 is TGTGCCACCACCGGGGGGGTCGACACCGGGGAGCTGTTTTTT.

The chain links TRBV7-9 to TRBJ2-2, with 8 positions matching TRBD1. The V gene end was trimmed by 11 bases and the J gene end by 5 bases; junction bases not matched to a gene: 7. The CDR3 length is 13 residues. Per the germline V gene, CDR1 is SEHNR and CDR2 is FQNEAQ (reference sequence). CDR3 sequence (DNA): TGTGCCGAACCGGGACAGGTGACCGGGGAGCTGTTTTTT. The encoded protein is CAEPGQVTGELFF.

The CDR3 DNA reads as TGTGCCAGCAGTGAACTAGCGGGCTCCTACAATGAGCAGTTCTTC. It is translated as CASSELAGSYNEQFF. The chain couples TRBV6-1 to TRBJ2-1; 8 bases map to TRBD2. Germline lookup yields CDR1 MNHNS and CDR2 SASEGT. CDR3 length: 15 amino acids. V shed 2 bases and J 0 bases; nucleotides not matched to a gene: 0.

CDR3 region: CASHGEGNQPQHF. The CDR3 DNA is TGTGCCAGCCACGGGGAGGGCAATCAGCCCCAGCATTTT. The chain carries TRBV2 and TRBJ1-5; D ambiguous. The germline CDR1 and CDR2 sequences are SNHLY and FYNNEI. The CDR3 has 13 residues. The germline V and J ends were trimmed by 8 bases and 2 bases, with 10 bases remaining between them. Full variable domain (rest looked up from reference TRBV2 and TRBJ1-5): EPEVTQTPSHQVTQMGQEVILRCVPISNHLYFYWYRQILGQKVEFLVSFYNNEISEKSEIFDDQFSVERPDGSNFTLKIRSTKLEDSAMYFCASHGEGNQPQHFGDGTRLSIL.

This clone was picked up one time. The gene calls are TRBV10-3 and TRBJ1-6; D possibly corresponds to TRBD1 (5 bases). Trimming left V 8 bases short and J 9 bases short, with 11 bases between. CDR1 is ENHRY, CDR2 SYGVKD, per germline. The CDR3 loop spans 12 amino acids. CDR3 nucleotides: TGTGCCATCGGTGGGGCGAGTTCACCCCTCCACTTT. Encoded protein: CAIGGASSPLHF.

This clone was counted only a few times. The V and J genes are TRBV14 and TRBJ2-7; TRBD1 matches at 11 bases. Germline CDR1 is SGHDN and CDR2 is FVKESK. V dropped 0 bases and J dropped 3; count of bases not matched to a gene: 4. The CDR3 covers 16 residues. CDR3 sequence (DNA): TGTGCCAGCAGCCAAGATTCCGGGACAGGGGGCTACGAGCAGTACTTC. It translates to CASSQDSGTGGYEQYF.

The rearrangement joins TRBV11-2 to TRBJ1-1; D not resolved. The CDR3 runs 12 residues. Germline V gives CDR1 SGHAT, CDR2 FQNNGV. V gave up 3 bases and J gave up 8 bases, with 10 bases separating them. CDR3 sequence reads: CASSFVNTEAFF. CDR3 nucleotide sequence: TGTGCCAGCAGCTTTGTAAATACAGAAGCTTTCTTT.

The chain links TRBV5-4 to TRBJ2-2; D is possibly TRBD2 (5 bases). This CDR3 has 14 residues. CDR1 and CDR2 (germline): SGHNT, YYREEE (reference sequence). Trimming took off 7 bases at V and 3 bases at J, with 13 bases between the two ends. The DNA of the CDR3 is TGTGCCAGCGGCCGGGAAAGCGACACCGGGGAGCTGTTTTTT. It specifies CASGRESDTGELFF.

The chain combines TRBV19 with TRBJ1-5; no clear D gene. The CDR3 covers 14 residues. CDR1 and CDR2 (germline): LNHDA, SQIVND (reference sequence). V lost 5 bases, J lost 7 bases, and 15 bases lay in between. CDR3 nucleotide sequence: TGTGCCAGTAGTCAAACGTCCTTAGCCCAGCCCCAGCATTTT. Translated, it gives CASSQTSLAQPQHF. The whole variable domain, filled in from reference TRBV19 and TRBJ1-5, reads DGGITQSPKYLFRKEGQNVTLSCEQNLNHDAMYWYRQDPGQGLRLIYYSQIVNDFQKGDIAEGYSVSREKKESFPLTVTSAQKNPTAFYLCASSQTSLAQPQHFGDGTRLSIL.

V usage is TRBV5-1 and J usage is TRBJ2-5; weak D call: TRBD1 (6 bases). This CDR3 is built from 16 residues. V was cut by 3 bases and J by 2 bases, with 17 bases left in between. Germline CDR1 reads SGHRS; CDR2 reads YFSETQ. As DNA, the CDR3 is TGCGCCAGCAGCTCGGAGTTTGGGGGCGGTCAAGAGACCCAGTACTTC. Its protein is CASSSEFGGGQETQYF. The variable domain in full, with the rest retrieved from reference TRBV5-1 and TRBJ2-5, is KAGVTQTPRYLIKTRGQQVTLSCSPISGHRSVSWYQQTPGQGLQFLFEYFSETQRNKGNFPGRFSGRQFSNSRSEMNVSTLELGDSALYLCASSSEFGGGQETQYFGPGTRLLVL.

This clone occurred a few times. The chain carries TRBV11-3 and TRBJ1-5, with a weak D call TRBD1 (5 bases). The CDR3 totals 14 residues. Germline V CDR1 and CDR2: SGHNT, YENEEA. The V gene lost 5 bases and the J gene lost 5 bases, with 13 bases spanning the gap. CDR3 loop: CASSGGGTDQPQHF. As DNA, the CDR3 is TGTGCCAGCAGCGGGGGAGGAACCGATCAGCCCCAGCATTTT.

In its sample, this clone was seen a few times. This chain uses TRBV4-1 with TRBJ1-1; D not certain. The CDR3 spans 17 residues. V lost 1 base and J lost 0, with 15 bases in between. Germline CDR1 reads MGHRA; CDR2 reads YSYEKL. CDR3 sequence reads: CASSQAIPRGMNTEAFF. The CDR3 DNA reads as TGCGCCAGCAGCCAAGCGATCCCCCGGGGAATGAACACTGAAGCTTTCTTT.

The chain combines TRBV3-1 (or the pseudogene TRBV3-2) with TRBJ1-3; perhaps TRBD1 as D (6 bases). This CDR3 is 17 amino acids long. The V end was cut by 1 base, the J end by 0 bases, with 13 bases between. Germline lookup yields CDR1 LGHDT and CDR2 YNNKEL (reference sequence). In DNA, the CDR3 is TGTGCCAGCAGCCAAGGAAACAGGGCAAGCTCTGGAAACACCATATATTTT. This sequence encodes CASSQGNRASSGNTIYF.

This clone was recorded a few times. The CDR3 DNA follows: TGTGCCACCTTATGGGACAGGGGCAATCAGCCCCAGCATTTT. It is translated as CATLWDRGNQPQHF. The chain is built from TRBV6-5 and TRBJ1-5, with 9 bases aligning to TRBD1. In germline, CDR1 is MNHEY, CDR2 SVGAGI. This CDR3 is built from 14 residues. J gave up 2 bases and V 10 bases, and 6 bases lay outside the gene matches.

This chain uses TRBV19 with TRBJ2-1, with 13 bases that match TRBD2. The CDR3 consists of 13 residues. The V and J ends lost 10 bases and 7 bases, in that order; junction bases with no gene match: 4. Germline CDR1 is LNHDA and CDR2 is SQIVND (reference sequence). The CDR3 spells CATWTSGSNEQFF. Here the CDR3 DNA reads TGTGCCACCTGGACTAGCGGGAGTAATGAGCAGTTCTTC.

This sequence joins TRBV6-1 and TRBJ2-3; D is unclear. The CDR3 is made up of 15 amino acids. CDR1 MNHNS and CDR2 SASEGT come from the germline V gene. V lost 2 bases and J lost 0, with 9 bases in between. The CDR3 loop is CASSESQHSTDTQYF. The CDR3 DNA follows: TGTGCCAGCAGTGAATCACAGCATAGCACAGATACGCAGTATTTT.

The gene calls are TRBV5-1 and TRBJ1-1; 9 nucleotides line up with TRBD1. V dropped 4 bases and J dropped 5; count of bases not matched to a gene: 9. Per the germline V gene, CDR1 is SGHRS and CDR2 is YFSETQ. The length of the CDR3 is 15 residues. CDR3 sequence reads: CASSNTGGTGTEAFF. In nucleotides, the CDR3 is TGCGCCAGCAGCAACACTGGGGGGACAGGGACTGAAGCTTTCTTT.

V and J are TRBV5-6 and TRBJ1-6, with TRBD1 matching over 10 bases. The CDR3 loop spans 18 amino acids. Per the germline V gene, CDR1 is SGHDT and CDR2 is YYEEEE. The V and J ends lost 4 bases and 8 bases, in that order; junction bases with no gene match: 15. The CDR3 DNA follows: TGTGCCAGCAGCACTTACCGCTTAGACAGGGGGCAGGATTCACCCCTCCACTTT. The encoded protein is CASSTYRLDRGQDSPLHF.

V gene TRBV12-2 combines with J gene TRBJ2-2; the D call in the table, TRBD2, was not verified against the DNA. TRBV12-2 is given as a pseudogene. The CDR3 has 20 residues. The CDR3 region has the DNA TGTGCAAGTCGCTTAGTAGCACATGGACTAGCGGGAGCGGGAACCGGGGAGCTGTTTTTT. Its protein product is CASRLVAHGLAGAGTGELFF.